This TCR beta chain was found in a study of identical twins (dated by TCRdb to 2015 to 2016). Regarding the complete study: The study deep-sequenced TCR alpha and beta repertoires from monozygotic twins, unrelated adults of various ages and cord blood to test whether fetal clonotypes persist. To rule out contamination, replicate twin experiments were performed at different times with different library preparation protocols. What the research found in general, with its limitations: Out-of-frame TCR alpha sharing in monozygotic twins was systematically underestimated by recombination models, whereas sharing between unrelated individuals was in agreement with the recombination models. Because the same donors could not be followed over many years, conclusions were based on cross-sectional statistical analysis. Compared with coincidental sharing between unrelated individuals, out-of-frame TCR alpha sequences shared between twins had an excess of sequences with low generation probability. Zero-insertion analyses could be partly confounded by invariant T cells such as MAIT and iNKT, though diverse VJ usage argued against such confounding for most clonotypes. Abundant cord blood beta clonotypes had fewer insertions, young adult naive repertoires showed a similar but weaker trend, and memory repertoires showed no such trend. The excess sharing between twins in beta out-of-frame sequences was weaker because fewer shared sequences reduced the signal-to-noise ratio.

With respect to this clonotype: The antigen it binds to is not known. No per-base quality is available; no much larger clone lies one base away.

Every donor was a healthy Caucasian. The twin cohort comprised three pairs of female monozygotic twins, all aged roughly 18 to 30 years. The RNA used for TCR libraries was isolated from peripheral blood mononuclear cells. Library preparation used 5' RACE. Sequencer: Illumina HiSeq 2000. A universal primer binding site was added through template switching, and the final cDNA carried a unique molecular identifier so that TCR cDNA molecules could be counted accurately. Specific primers in the conserved constant-segment region were used to synthesize first-strand cDNA for TCR alpha and beta chains. To control for contamination, every cDNA library carried two barcodes: a SMART-Mk sample barcode plus Illumina barcodes. Two successive PCR steps introduced TruSeq adapter sequences along with Illumina sample barcodes. Sequencing of the TCR alpha and beta cDNA libraries was done on the Illumina HiSeq platform using custom primers. The original pipeline was this. Raw reads were processed with MiGEC to extract unique molecular identifiers, and MiXCR was used to determine CDR3 positions. For each individual, recombination models were inferred using an EM algorithm with the repgenHMM and IGoR tools. The analysis of shared clonotypes was done with the tcR package in R, with sharing normalized by the product of cloneset sizes. To study raw recombination without the effects of thymic and clonal selection, out-of-frame nonproductive sequences were analyzed. TCRdb reran the public reads through fastp at Q25 and MiXCR, keeping productive beta chains. Every entry covers one CDR3 protein and lists the most common genes and DNA from its rows. The V and J calls reflect TCRdb's pipeline rather than the authors' work. The sample table contains hundreds of thousands of distinct CDR3 sequences; only one count was recorded for about 7.1% of them. 1.6% of the sample is held by the ten biggest clonotypes.

The germline V gene encodes CDR1 SEHNR and CDR2 FQNEAQ (reference sequence). Trimming takes 2 bases from V and 0 bases from J, and the germline ends sit 10 bases apart. Reading from cysteine to phenylalanine, the CDR3 counts 15 amino acids. Of all the DNA, just the CDR3 is kept, 45 bases in frame from base 1. These data were likewise used in another study, on yellow fever vaccine responses in identical twins. The second source states: The T cell response to vaccination in identical twins was reported by the authors to appear partly convergent and partly personalized. Focusing on identical twins, the study followed the T cell clones that responded to the vaccine, and did so with precision.

The sequence derives from a woman aged 18-35 years in good health. Sequenced: PBMCs. The sequence joins TRBV7-9 to TRBJ2-5; no D gene can be assigned with confidence. The CDR3 has the sequence CASSLWAVNQETQYF. The base sequence is TGTGCCAGCAGCTTATGGGCAGTCAACCAAGAGACCCAGTACTTC.